The rows below give T cell receptor beta chains drawn from one sample of a study of response to subunit inactivated influenza vaccine. TCRdb redid the calling of the RT-PCR reads with MiXCR, one entry per CDR3 protein. The data show more than 700,000 distinct CDR3 sequences, 21% seen once. This specimen was PBMCs from blood, taken 4 to 6 days after vaccination. The origin of the receptors is a man aged 45-65 years who received an inactivated influenza vaccine. CDR3s include the opening cysteine and the closing phenylalanine or tryptophan. A D gene is named only where the DNA matches it firmly. Clone sizes are given selectively: once, few, many, or a class where the clone is expanded.

CAISDSQTAPRSSGANVLTF TGTGCCATCAGTGACTCCCAGACAGCGCCTAGAAGTTCTGGGGCCAACGTCCTGACTTTC TRBJ2-6 NA TRBV10-3 NA
CASSQERLAGGPIPDTQYF TGTGCCAGCAGCCAAGAACGTCTAGCGGGGGGGCCGATTCCAGATACGCAGTATTTT TRBJ2-3 few TRBV3-1 TRBD2
CSARRPGLAVTYEQYF TGCAGTGCTAGACGACCGGGACTAGCGGTGACCTACGAGCAGTACTTC TRBJ2-7 many TRBV20-1 TRBD2
CAISLTPMGNTEAFF TGTGCCATCAGCTTAACCCCAATGGGGAACACTGAAGCTTTCTTT TRBJ1-1 NA TRBV7-9 NA
CASSSAPGQASRQPQHF TGTGCCAGCAGCTCGGCCCCGGGCCAGGCATCGCGGCAGCCCCAGCATTTT TRBJ1-5 few TRBV7-8 NA
CASSLALLNSPLHF TGTGCCAGCAGCTTAGCCCTTCTTAATTCACCCCTCCACTTT TRBJ1-6 NA TRBV7-2 NA
CASSPPGTWIQETQYF TGTGCCAGCTCACCCCCGGGGACTTGGATCCAAGAGACCCAGTACTTC TRBJ2-5 NA TRBV18 NA
CASSLDPRLTGELFF TGTGCCAGCAGCTTAGATCCCAGGTTGACCGGGGAGCTGTTTTTT TRBJ2-2 once TRBV7-9 NA
CASSVGGEALYNEQFF TGTGCCAGCAGCGTAGGGGGCGAGGCCCTCTACAATGAGCAGTTCTTC TRBJ2-1 NA TRBV9 NA
CAIRETSATSTDTQYF TGTGCCATCAGGGAGACTAGCGCCACGAGCACAGATACGCAGTATTTT TRBJ2-3 few TRBV10-3 TRBD2
CASSRSRGRYNEQFF TGTGCCAGCAGCAGATCTCGAGGACGGTACAATGAGCAGTTCTTC TRBJ2-1 NA TRBV7-2 NA
CASSTYTGPSSGANVLTF TGTGCCAGCAGCACATACACAGGGCCCAGCTCTGGGGCCAACGTCCTGACTTTC TRBJ2-6 NA TRBV11-2 NA
CASSFESWGEAFF TGTGCCAGCAGTTTTGAGAGTTGGGGTGAAGCTTTCTTT TRBJ1-1 many TRBV12-3/TRBV12-4 NA
CASSPGRQLYGYTF TGTGCCAGCAGCCCAGGGCGTCAGCTCTATGGCTACACCTTC TRBJ1-2 NA TRBV7-8 NA
CASRGQGGGGYTF TGTGCCAGCAGGGGACAGGGTGGGGGTGGCTACACCTTC TRBJ1-2 few TRBV12-3/TRBV12-4 TRBD1
CASTPGPNREKLFF TGTGCCAGCACCCCGGGACCAAACCGGGAAAAACTGTTTTTT TRBJ1-4 many TRBV12-3/TRBV12-4 NA
CSVSPDRVNQPQHF TGCAGTGTCTCTCCGGACAGGGTGAATCAGCCCCAGCATTTT TRBJ1-5 few TRBV20-1 TRBD1
CASSNDRGSWNEQFF TGTGCCAGCAGTAATGACAGGGGGAGTTGGAATGAGCAGTTCTTC TRBJ2-1 few TRBV2 TRBD1
CASIWRDTQYF TGTGCCAGCATATGGCGAGATACGCAGTATTTT TRBJ2-3 few TRBV6-5 NA
CASSPAGTRSSVEQYF TGTGCCAGCAGCCCCGCCGGGACTAGGTCTTCCGTCGAGCAGTACTTC TRBJ2-7 few TRBV7-2 TRBD2
CSGTGLAGYNEQFF TGCAGCGGTACTGGACTAGCGGGCTACAATGAGCAGTTCTTC TRBJ2-1 few TRBV20-1 TRBD2
CASSSGLAGGGHNEQFF TGTGCCAGCAGTTCCGGACTAGCGGGGGGCGGCCACAATGAGCAGTTCTTC TRBJ2-1 few TRBV6-5 TRBD2
CSASLAQHNEQFF TGCAGTGCTAGCCTAGCACAGCACAATGAGCAGTTCTTC TRBJ2-1 few TRBV20-1 NA
CATSDFGLGGMSGELFF TGTGCCACCAGTGATTTCGGACTAGGGGGAATGAGCGGGGAGCTGTTTTTT TRBJ2-2 few TRBV24-1 NA
CASSLEASGNYEQYF TGCGCCAGCAGCTTGGAGGCTAGCGGGAACTACGAGCAGTACTTC TRBJ2-7 NA TRBV5-1 TRBD2
CASSLGFAGANVLTF TGTGCCAGTAGCCTGGGGTTTGCAGGGGCCAACGTCCTGACTTTC TRBJ2-6 NA TRBV19 NA
CASSLGAGEVGNYGYTF TGTGCCAGCAGTTTAGGTGCAGGGGAAGTCGGTAACTATGGCTACACCTTC TRBJ1-2 few TRBV27 NA
CSAIASDTQYF TGCAGTGCTATCGCTTCAGATACGCAGTATTTT TRBJ2-3 NA TRBV20-1 NA
CAIREHNVLAGGYNEQFF TGTGCCATCAGAGAACATAACGTACTAGCGGGGGGGTACAATGAGCAGTTCTTC TRBJ2-1 few TRBV10-3 TRBD2
CASSSEVGNIQYF TGCGCCAGCAGCTCGGAGGTAGGGAACATTCAGTACTTC TRBJ2-4 few TRBV5-1 NA
CSASGLAGGPYNEQFF TGCAGTGCTAGCGGTCTAGCGGGAGGGCCTTACAATGAGCAGTTCTTC TRBJ2-1 few TRBV20-1 TRBD2
CSARDPPGTDTQYF TGCAGTGCTAGAGATCCGCCCGGTACAGATACGCAGTATTTT TRBJ2-3 few TRBV20-1 NA
CATSLFRGAANTGELFF TGTGCCACCAGTTTATTCAGGGGAGCAGCGAACACCGGGGAGCTGTTTTTT TRBJ2-2 few TRBV15 NA
CSVVFEYEQYF TGCAGCGTTGTTTTCGAATACGAGCAGTACTTC TRBJ2-7 many TRBV29-1 NA
CAITQTTGIGYNEQFF TGTGCCATCACCCAGACGACAGGGATCGGCTACAATGAGCAGTTCTTC TRBJ2-1 NA TRBV10-3 TRBD1
CASSAYRRSNQPQHF TGTGCCAGCAGTGCGTACAGAAGAAGCAATCAGCCCCAGCATTTT TRBJ1-5 NA TRBV2 NA
CASSQLRGRSTDTQYF TGTGCCAGCAGCCAATTGCGCGGCCGAAGCACAGATACGCAGTATTTT TRBJ2-3 few TRBV3-1 NA
CASRLAGTGGYEQYF TGTGCCAGCAGACTCGCGGGGACAGGAGGCTACGAGCAGTACTTC TRBJ2-7 few TRBV12-3/TRBV12-4 TRBD1
CASSPSAVAIQYF TGTGCCAGCAGTCCTAGCGCGGTTGCGATTCAGTACTTC TRBJ2-4 NA TRBV12-3/TRBV12-4 NA
CASSPHNGDQPQHF TGTGCCAGCAGTCCCCATAACGGTGATCAGCCCCAGCATTTT TRBJ1-5 NA TRBV6-2/TRBV6-3 NA
CASDRSPNSPLHF TGTGCCAGTGATAGATCGCCGAATTCACCCCTCCACTTT TRBJ1-6 NA TRBV28 NA
CASSHGTGLGANVLTF TGTGCCAGCAGTCACGGGACAGGGCTCGGGGCCAACGTCCTGACTTTC TRBJ2-6 NA TRBV6-5 TRBD1